The clone carrying this T cell receptor (beta chain) was detected only a few times. The target antigen is unknown. The record originates from a study of identical twins. Study-wide results and limits: Reduced insertions were recorded for abundant cord blood beta clonotypes, with no such pattern in memory repertoires.

Per germline, CDR1 SGHVS and CDR2 FNYEAQ. The CDR3 sequence is 13 residues long. Trimming stripped 4 bases from V and 7 bases from J, with 11 bases between. Template switching added a universal primer site; cDNA carried unique molecular identifiers. In TCRdb, the 5' RACE reads were re-called with MiXCR into one record per CDR3 protein. The table has hundreds of thousands of distinct CDR3 sequences, 6.1% seen once; the top ten hold roughly 1.8%. The chain uses TRBV7-6 and TRBJ2-1; possibly TRBD2 for D (5 bases). The TCR was taken from a man younger than 35 in good health. Material for sequencing was naive T cells sorted from blood. The CDR3 DNA reads as TGTGCCAGCAGCTCATGGGAGTGGAATGAGCAGTTCTTC. Residues: CASSSWEWNEQFF.